Detailed here is one T cell receptor (beta chain). J lost 3 bases, V lost 1 base, and 9 bases had no gene match. The CDR3 covers 18 residues. This sample stems from a study of blood T cell repertoires in COVID-19. As for the study in general: The United States, Italy and Spain supplied acute and convalescent COVID-19 samples. From T cells, B-cell-depleted T cells, or PBMCs came the material, which was cDNA or gDNA.

In the source study's methods: Using reference gene primer amplification, nucleated cell counts were estimated. Repertoires were generated with immunoSEQ multiplex PCR, while TCRdb's copy carries only in-frame clones and drops some. The DNA gave D and trimming, while V, J and clone size come from that table. The repertoire includes about 99,000 clones, about 91% of them detected once, and roughly 6% sits in the top ten. Sequencing input: peripheral blood. This chain connects TRBV23-1 to TRBJ2-2; 9 bases map to TRBD2. TRBV23-1 is filed as an ORF, its function uncertain. The clonotype was recovered from a human donor in a cohort sampled during active COVID-19. The CDR3 DNA follows: TGCGCCAGCAGTCAATTTAGAGCGGGAGGCCGGGACACCGGGGAGCTGTTTTTT. Translating gives CASSQFRAGGRDTGELFF.